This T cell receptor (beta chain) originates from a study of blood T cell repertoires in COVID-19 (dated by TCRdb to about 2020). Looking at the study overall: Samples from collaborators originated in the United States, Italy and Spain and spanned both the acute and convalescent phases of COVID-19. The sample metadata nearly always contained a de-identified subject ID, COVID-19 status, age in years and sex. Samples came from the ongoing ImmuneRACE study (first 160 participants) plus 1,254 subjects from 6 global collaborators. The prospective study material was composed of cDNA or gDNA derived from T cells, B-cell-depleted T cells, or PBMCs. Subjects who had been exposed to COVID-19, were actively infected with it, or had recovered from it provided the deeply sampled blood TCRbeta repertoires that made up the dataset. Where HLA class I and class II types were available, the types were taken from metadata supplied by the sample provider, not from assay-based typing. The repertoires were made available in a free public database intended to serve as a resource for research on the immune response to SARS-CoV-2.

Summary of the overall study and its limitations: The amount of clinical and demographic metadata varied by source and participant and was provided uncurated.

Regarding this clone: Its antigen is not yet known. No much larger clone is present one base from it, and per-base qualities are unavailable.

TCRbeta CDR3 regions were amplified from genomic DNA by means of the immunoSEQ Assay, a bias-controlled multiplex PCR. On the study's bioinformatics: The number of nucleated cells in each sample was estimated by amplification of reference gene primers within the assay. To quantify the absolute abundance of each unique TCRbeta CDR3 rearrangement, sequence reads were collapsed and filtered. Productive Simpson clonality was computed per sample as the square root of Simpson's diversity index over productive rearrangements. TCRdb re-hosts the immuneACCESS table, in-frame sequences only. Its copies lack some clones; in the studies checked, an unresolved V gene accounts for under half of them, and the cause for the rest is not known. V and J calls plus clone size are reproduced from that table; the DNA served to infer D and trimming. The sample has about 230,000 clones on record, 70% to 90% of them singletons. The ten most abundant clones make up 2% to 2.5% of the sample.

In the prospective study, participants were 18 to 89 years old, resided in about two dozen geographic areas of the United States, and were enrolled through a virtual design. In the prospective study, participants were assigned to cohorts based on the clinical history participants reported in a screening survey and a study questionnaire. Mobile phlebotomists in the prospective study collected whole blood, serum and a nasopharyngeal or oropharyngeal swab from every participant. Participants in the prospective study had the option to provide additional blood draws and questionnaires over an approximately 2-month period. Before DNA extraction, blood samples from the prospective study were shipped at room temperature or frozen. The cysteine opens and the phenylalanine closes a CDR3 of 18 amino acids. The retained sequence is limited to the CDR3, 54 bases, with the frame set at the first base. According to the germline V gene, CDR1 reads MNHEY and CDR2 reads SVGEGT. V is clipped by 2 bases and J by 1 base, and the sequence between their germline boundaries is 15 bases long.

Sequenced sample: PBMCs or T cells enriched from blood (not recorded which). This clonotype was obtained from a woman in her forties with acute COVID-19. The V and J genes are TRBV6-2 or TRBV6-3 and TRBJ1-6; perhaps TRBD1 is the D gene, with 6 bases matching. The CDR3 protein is CASSYPQEGGSYNSPLHF. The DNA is TGTGCCAGCAGTTACCCTCAGGAGGGGGGGTCCTATAATTCACCCCTCCACTTT.